The clone carrying this T cell receptor (beta chain) was counted only a few times. Its specificity is not known. Expressed TCRB transcripts were sequenced after all isolated RNA was converted to cDNA. Clones were read by immunoSEQ multiplex PCR, and TCRdb kept only the in-frame ones, dropping some. The sample consists of 200,000 to 250,000 clones, approximately 10% of them appearing once. This CDR3 has 14 residues. Germline loops: CDR1 SGHVS, CDR2 FNYEAQ. V was shortened by 3 bases and J by 2 bases, with 8 bases between the two germline ends. The data belong to a study of beta chain features in type 1 diabetes. About the research overall: No age, gender or cell yield differences were seen between patients and healthy donors. The study, taken as a whole, reports: In type 1 diabetes patients, VDJ junctions had fewer insertions; deletions at these junctions were more frequent. The naive, central memory and Treg TCRB repertoires showed an apparent similarity that was greater among patients than among healthy donors. Across all four CD4+ subsets, people with type 1 diabetes showed modestly shorter TCRB CDR3s.

The receptor comes from a man aged 18-30 years in good health. The J gene is TRBJ1-3, the V gene TRBV7-6; no definite D call. Sequencing input: central memory CD4+ T cells from blood. CDR3 DNA: TGTGCCAGCAGCTTGGACGCGCCTGGAAACACCATATATTTT. As protein: CASSLDAPGNTIYF.